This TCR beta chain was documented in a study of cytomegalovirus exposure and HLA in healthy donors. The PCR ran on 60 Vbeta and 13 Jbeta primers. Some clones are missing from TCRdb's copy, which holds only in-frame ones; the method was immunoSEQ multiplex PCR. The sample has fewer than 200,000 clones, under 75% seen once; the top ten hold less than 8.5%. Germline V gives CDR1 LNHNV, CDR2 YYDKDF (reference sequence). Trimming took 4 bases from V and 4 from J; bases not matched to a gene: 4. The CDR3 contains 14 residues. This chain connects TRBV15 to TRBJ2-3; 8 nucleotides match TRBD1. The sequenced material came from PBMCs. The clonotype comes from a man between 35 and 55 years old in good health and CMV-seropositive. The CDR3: CATSTGGFADTQYF. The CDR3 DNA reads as TGTGCCACCAGCACAGGGGGCTTCGCAGATACGCAGTATTTT.